A single sample gave rise to the 29 T cell receptor beta chains below, sequenced in a study of T cell changes during pregnancy in multiple sclerosis. Here immunoSEQ multiplex PCR was the method, and the copy in TCRdb shows in-frame clones only, minus some. The table lists approximately 66,000 clones, 85% to 95% of them singletons. This specimen was peripheral blood, taken in the third trimester of pregnancy. All receptors derive from a female donor in good health, enrolled as a control in a pregnancy study.

The chain has TRBV7-9 and TRBJ1-3; D uncertain. This CDR3 contains 15 residues. Per the germline V gene, CDR1 is SEHNR and CDR2 is FQNEAQ (reference sequence). Trimming left V 1 base short and J 0 bases short, with 7 bases between. This CDR3 is CASSLGYGSGNTIYF. CDR3 nucleotides: TGTGCCAGCAGCTTAGGGTACGGCTCTGGAAACACCATATATTTT.

The chain carries TRBV18 and TRBJ2-7, with D perhaps TRBD1 (5 bases). Trimming took 1 base from V and 3 from J, leaving 16 bases between them. The germline gives CDR1 KGHSH, CDR2 LQKENI. The CDR3 has 16 amino acids. CDR3 region: CASSPRVSRGRYEQYF. CDR3 coding DNA: TGTGCCAGCTCACCACGGGTTTCAAGGGGTCGCTACGAGCAGTACTTC.

CDR3 coding DNA: TGTGCCAGCTCACCCCAAGGGGGCAGATACAATCAGCCCCAGCATTTT. This sequence encodes CASSPQGGRYNQPQHF. The V call is TRBV18, the J call TRBJ1-5; 7 nucleotides align to TRBD1. The trim removed 3 bases at V and 3 bases at J, leaving 8 bases unmatched. Germline V gene data show CDR1 as KGHSH and CDR2 as LQKENI. CDR3 size: 16 residues.

This clone occurred once. The chain recombines TRBV21-1 with TRBJ2-7; the D call TRBD2 from the table was never checked on the DNA. TRBV21-1 is shown as a pseudogene. The CDR3 extends over 18 amino acids. The CDR3 loop is CASSTLPGGTSRSGEQYF. The CDR3 nucleotides are TGTGCCAGCAGCACCCTCCCGGGTGGGACTAGCAGATCTGGGGAGCAGTACTTC.

The chain joins TRBV7-9 to TRBJ1-2, with D perhaps matching TRBD1 (5 bases). In germline, CDR1 is SEHNR, CDR2 FQNEAQ (reference sequence). Trimming left V 6 bases short and J 8 bases short, with 16 bases between. CDR3 length equals 13 residues. The CDR3 region has the DNA TGTGCCAGCAGATCCCAGGGCCCAGGGGGCTACACCTTC. Translated: CASRSQGPGGYTF.

The V and J genes are TRBV11-2 and TRBJ2-2; 11 positions agree with TRBD2. CDR1 is SGHAT, CDR2 FQNNGV, per germline. CDR3 length: 18 amino acids. V was clipped by 6 bases and J by 2 bases; unmatched bases: 11. CDR3 DNA: TGTGCCAGCAGTGACCGTAGCGGGGGGGGCCGCAACACCGGGGAGCTGTTTTTT. Its protein is CASSDRSGGGRNTGELFF.

V usage is TRBV29-1 and J usage is TRBJ2-1, with 8 bases that match TRBD1. V lost 3 bases, J lost 7 bases, and 2 bases stayed unmatched. Germline V gene data show CDR1 as SQVTM and CDR2 as ANQGSEA. This CDR3 has 12 amino acids. Here the CDR3 reads CSVERQGNEQFF. The CDR3 DNA follows: TGCAGCGTTGAGAGACAGGGGAATGAGCAGTTCTTC.

The chain recombines TRBV12-1 with TRBJ2-1; whether TRBD2, the table's D call, matches the DNA was not checked. TRBV12-1 is a listed pseudogene. CDR3 length: 15 amino acids. The CDR3 spells CASSTWDYGPNEQFF. As DNA, the CDR3 is TGTGCCAGCAGCACGTGGGACTATGGGCCCAATGAGCAGTTCTTC.

The J gene is TRBJ2-2, the V gene TRBV25-1; the match to TRBD2 covers 10 bases. The CDR3 spans 15 residues. The V gene's germline CDR1 is MGHDK and CDR2 SYGVNS. J lost 6 bases, V lost 6 bases, and 7 bases had no gene match. CDR3 DNA sequence: TGTGCCAGCAGGAGAGGGACTAGCGCCTCCGGGGAGCTGTTTTTT. Residues: CASRRGTSASGELFF. Variable domain in full (rest from reference TRBV25-1 and TRBJ2-2): EADIYQTPRYLVIGTGKKITLECSQTMGHDKMYWYQQDPGMELHLIHYSYGVNSTEKGDLSSESTVSRIRTEHFPLTLESARPSHTSQYLCASRRGTSASGELFFGEGSRLTVL.

The chain employs TRBV15 and TRBJ1-6; TRBD1 matches 8 bases. The germline gives CDR1 LNHNV, CDR2 YYDKDF (reference sequence). V was pared by 0 bases and J by 2 bases, with 0 bases of the junction left unmatched. This CDR3 region has 16 residues. The CDR3 reads CATSRDRGPYNSPLHF. CDR3 coding DNA: TGTGCCACCAGCAGAGACAGGGGGCCCTATAATTCACCCCTCCACTTT. The whole variable domain, remainder taken from reference TRBV15 and TRBJ1-6, is DAMVIQNPRYQVTQFGKPVTLSCSQTLNHNVMYWYQQKSSQAPKLLFHYYDKDFNNEADTPDNFQSRRPNTSFCFLDIRSPGLGDTAMYLCATSRDRGPYNSPLHFGNGTRLTVT.

The chain employs TRBV15 and TRBJ2-1, with 7 bases that match TRBD2. The junction had 4 bases not matched to a gene; V was cut back by 1 base and J by 4 bases. This CDR3 contains 15 residues. Germline values: CDR1 LNHNV, CDR2 YYDKDF (reference sequence). CDR3 DNA: TGTGCCACCAGCAGAGCTAGCGGACTTTACAATGAGCAGTTCTTC. This encodes CATSRASGLYNEQFF.

The gene calls are TRBV28 and TRBJ2-3; 15 bases fit TRBD2. This CDR3 spans 18 amino acids. Germline CDR1 and CDR2: MDHEN and SYDVKM. Losses at the gene ends were 4 bases for V and 0 bases for J; bases not matched to a gene: 5. The CDR3 reads CASSSRTSGRVSTDTQYF. The CDR3 region has the DNA TGTGCCAGCAGTTCTAGGACTAGCGGGAGGGTGAGCACAGATACGCAGTATTTT.

The chain couples TRBV11-2 to TRBJ2-1, with 10 bases aligning to TRBD1. The J segment lost 6 bases and the V segment lost 0 bases, leaving 2 bases of the junction unmatched. CDR1 is SGHAT, CDR2 FQNNGV, per germline. This CDR3 region has 15 residues. CDR3 DNA: TGTGCCAGCAGCTTAGAGAGACAGGGGGCCAATGAGCAGTTCTTC. This sequence encodes CASSLERQGANEQFF.

CDR3 sequence (DNA): TGTGCCAGCAGGGGACTTAACTATGGCTACACCTTC. It is translated as CASRGLNYGYTF. The chain is built from TRBV2 and TRBJ1-2; weak D call: TRBD1 (5 bases). Germline CDR1 is SNHLY and CDR2 is FYNNEI. The CDR3 length is 12 residues. V lost 6 bases and J 1 base, leaving 6 bases between the germline ends. The full variable domain, completed using reference TRBV2 and TRBJ1-2, is EPEVTQTPSHQVTQMGQEVILRCVPISNHLYFYWYRQILGQKVEFLVSFYNNEISEKSEIFDDQFSVERPDGSNFTLKIRSTKLEDSAMYFCASRGLNYGYTFGSGTRLTVV.

The rearrangement links TRBV11-2 to TRBJ1-5; D perhaps matches TRBD1 (5 bases). Germline V gene sequence: CDR1 SGHAT, CDR2 FQNNGV. The CDR3 spans 14 residues. V shed 5 bases and J shed 4 bases, with 12 bases lying between them. CDR3 sequence reads: CASSLAGRNQPQHF. The DNA of the CDR3 is TGTGCCAGCAGCCTGGCAGGGAGGAATCAGCCCCAGCATTTT. Full variable domain (missing parts from reference TRBV11-2 and TRBJ1-5): EAGVAQSPRYKIIEKRQSVAFWCNPISGHATLYWYQQILGQGPKLLIQFQNNGVVDDSQLPKDRFSAERLKGVDSTLKIQPAKLEDSAVYLCASSLAGRNQPQHFGDGTRLSIL.

J is TRBJ2-2 and V is TRBV6-6, with TRBD1 matching over 12 bases. The germline gives CDR1 MNHNY, CDR2 SVGAGI (reference sequence). Trimming at V came to 9 bases and at J to 7 bases, leaving 6 bases not matched to a gene. CDR3 size: 14 residues. CDR3 sequence (DNA): TGTGCCAGTCGGGACAGGGGGCGCATCGGGGAGCTGTTTTTT. This sequence encodes CASRDRGRIGELFF.

This CDR3 reads CASSVDGRGAFF. In DNA, the CDR3 is TGTGCCAGCAGCGTAGATGGTAGAGGGGCTTTCTTT. V gene TRBV9 combines with J gene TRBJ1-1; D uncertain. V gave up 0 bases and J gave up 11 bases, with 11 bases separating them. Looked up from germline, CDR1 is SGDLS and CDR2 is YYNGEE. This CDR3 comprises 12 residues. Together with reference TRBV9 and TRBJ1-1, the CDR3 gives the full variable domain: DSGVTQTPKHLITATGQRVTLRCSPRSGDLSVYWYQQSLDQGLQFLIQYYNGEERAKGNILERFSAQQFPDLHSELNLSSLELGDSALYFCASSVDGRGAFFGQGTRLTVV.

J is TRBJ2-1 and V is TRBV28; weak D call: TRBD2 (6 bases). With 4 bases removed from V and 9 bases from J, the gap between germline ends came to 16 bases. Germline CDR1 MDHEN, CDR2 SYDVKM. This CDR3 spans 14 amino acids. The DNA of the CDR3 is TGTGCCAGCAGTTCTGCCGGGACTCCTTCTGAGCAGTTCTTC. This encodes CASSSAGTPSEQFF.

This clone turned up a few times. This chain connects TRBV5-1 to TRBJ1-3; D gene unclear. The CDR3 contains 15 residues. V gave up 5 bases and J gave up 0 bases, with 12 bases separating them. The germline V gene encodes CDR1 SGHRS and CDR2 YFSETQ. The CDR3 protein is CASSSALSSGNTIYF. CDR3 DNA sequence: TGCGCCAGCAGTTCCGCCCTGAGCTCTGGAAACACCATATATTTT.

The gene calls are TRBV30 and TRBJ2-1, with TRBD2 matching over 8 bases. The CDR3 runs to 16 residues. Germline CDR1 is GTSNPN and CDR2 is SVGIG (reference sequence). Losses at the gene ends were 1 base for V and 3 bases for J; bases not matched to a gene: 8. CDR3 loop: CAWSGLAGLVYNEQFF. CDR3 DNA sequence: TGTGCCTGGAGTGGATTAGCGGGATTGGTCTACAATGAGCAGTTCTTC.

This clone was detected once. The rearrangement uses TRBV18 and TRBJ2-7; D may be TRBD2 (5 bases). CDR3 length: 17 residues. Germline CDR1 and CDR2: KGHSH and LQKENI. Trimming stripped 0 bases from V and 0 bases from J, with 15 bases between. The CDR3 DNA is TGTGCCAGCTCACCACCAGCCCCCGGACTGAGCTCCTACGAGCAGTACTTC. Translating it yields CASSPPAPGLSSYEQYF. The whole variable domain, filled in from reference TRBV18 and TRBJ2-7, reads NAGVMQNPRHLVRRRGQEARLRCSPMKGHSHVYWYRQLPEEGLKFMVYLQKENIIDESGMPKERFSAEFPKEGPSILRIQQVVRGDSAAYFCASSPPAPGLSSYEQYFGPGTRLTVT.

This sequence joins TRBV5-6 and TRBJ1-6; 7 bases map to TRBD1. Germline trimming cut 0 bases from V and 5 bases from J; bases unmatched to any gene: 2. CDR1 is SGHDT and CDR2 is YYEEEE in the germline V gene. The CDR3 length is 15 residues. CDR3 sequence reads: CASSLGDSDNSPLHF. In DNA, the CDR3 is TGTGCCAGCAGCTTGGGGGACAGCGATAATTCACCCCTCCACTTT.

The V gene is TRBV29-1, the J gene TRBJ2-7, with TRBD2 identical over 9 bases. V was clipped by 7 bases and J by 7 bases; unmatched bases: 17. This CDR3 region has 15 residues. Germline V gives CDR1 SQVTM, CDR2 ANQGSEA. In nucleotides, the CDR3 is TGCAGCGCCCGAGGAATAGCGGGAGTCTGGTGGGAGCAGTACTTC. It translates to CSARGIAGVWWEQYF.

This clone has just a few counts. V is TRBV10-1 and J is TRBJ2-1; TRBD2 aligns across 9 bases. The ends lost 3 bases at V and 6 bases at J; junction bases unmatched: 6. Germline assignment: CDR1 WNHNN and CDR2 SYGVQD (reference sequence). The CDR3 has 15 residues. CDR3 sequence reads: CASSDLGGGANEQFF. The CDR3 nucleotides read TGCGCCAGCAGTGATCTTGGCGGGGGGGCCAATGAGCAGTTCTTC.

V and J are TRBV7-3 and TRBJ2-1; TRBD1 aligns across 9 bases. J was trimmed by 7 bases and V by 5 bases; bases with no gene match: 9. Germline V gene data show CDR1 as SGHTA and CDR2 as FQGTGA. The CDR3 spans 15 residues. CDR3 bases: TGTGCCAGCAGCCGGCCGGGACAGGGAATTAATGAGCAGTTCTTC. It translates to CASSRPGQGINEQFF.

The chain joins TRBV19 to TRBJ1-4; D gene unclear. Between the trimmed V and J ends, which lost 4 bases and 8 bases, there was a span of 11 bases. The CDR3 has 13 amino acids. From germline, CDR1 is LNHDA and CDR2 SQIVND (reference sequence). For the CDR3, the DNA is TGTGCCAGTAGTAGGGCGTTAAGGGAAAAACTGTTTTTT. This translates into CASSRALREKLFF.

The chain links TRBV11-2 to TRBJ2-5, with 11 bases fitting TRBD2. From germline, CDR1 is SGHAT and CDR2 FQNNGV. The CDR3 is 17 residues long. V lost 1 base, J lost 5 bases, and 9 bases stayed unmatched. The chain's CDR3 is CASSLAIAGGPWETQYF. The DNA for the CDR3 is TGTGCCAGCAGCTTAGCCATAGCGGGGGGGCCTTGGGAGACCCAGTACTTC.

The chain uses TRBV9 and TRBJ1-4; 7 bases map to TRBD1. The germline V gene encodes CDR1 SGDLS and CDR2 YYNGEE. The CDR3 has 15 amino acids. The junction had 10 bases not matched to a gene; V was cut back by 3 bases and J by 8 bases. This chain's CDR3 is CASSAGGGEGEKLFF. CDR3 nucleotide sequence: TGTGCCAGCAGCGCCGGAGGGGGCGAAGGGGAAAAACTGTTTTTT.

This clone was seen more than once but under ten times. The chain has TRBV5-4 and TRBJ1-1; 9 bases agree with TRBD1. The J segment lost 11 bases and the V segment lost 3 bases, leaving 11 bases of the junction unmatched. Germline CDR1 is SGHNT and CDR2 is YYREEE (reference sequence). The CDR3 sequence is 14 residues long. The CDR3 region is CASSSGDTGGAAFF. The CDR3 DNA reads as TGTGCCAGCAGCTCCGGGGACACAGGGGGCGCGGCTTTCTTT.